Below, one T cell receptor beta chain is given with its context. Its antigen is currently unknown. PCR involved 60 Vbeta and 13 Jbeta primers. Assay: immunoSEQ multiplex PCR; the TCRdb copy retains only in-frame clones and omits some. The data contain about 150,000 clones, roughly 80% of them singletons. The data were obtained in a study of cytomegalovirus exposure and HLA in healthy donors. Study-wide results and caveats: About 90% or about 30% of the time was how often most TCR beta V segments were productive, according to an earlier analysis.

The germline V and J ends were trimmed by 6 bases and 5 bases, with 16 bases remaining between them. The CDR3 is 14 residues long. Germline V lookup: CDR1 SGHTA, CDR2 FQGNSA. The V call is TRBV7-2, the J call TRBJ2-5, with D perhaps matching TRBD2 (5 bases). Material for sequencing was PBMCs. The source of this sequence is a woman between 40 and 50 years old in good health and CMV-seropositive. The CDR3 is CASRSEGIRETQYF. Here the CDR3 DNA reads TGTGCCAGCAGATCAGAGGGCATAAGGGAGACCCAGTACTTC.